This T cell receptor (beta chain) was observed in a study of PD-1 blockade in classical Hodgkin lymphoma. Study conclusions and caveats: Complete responders' baseline diversity resembled that of newly diagnosed patients. Whatever underlies the repertoire differences (possibly disease activity or prior therapy) remains undefined.

The table came from immunoSEQ multiplex PCR; TCRdb's copy has only in-frame clones and leaves some out. The sample shows 3,000 or so clones, more than 60% of them seen only once. CDR1 is SGHNT, CDR2 YYREEE, per germline (reference sequence). This CDR3 has 16 amino acids. Trimming removed 4 bases from V and 0 bases from J, with 16 bases in between. Relapses following autologous stem cell transplantation were seen in all patients, with brentuximab vedotin exposure varying. Isolation of CD8+ T cells from thawed PBMCs used magnetic negative selection. The best responses consisted of complete response, partial response or progressive disease. In the case of this clone: Its antigen is as yet unknown.

V is TRBV5-4 and J is TRBJ1-1; D not certain. The sequencing here drew on CD8+ T cells from blood, taken at baseline. The clonotype comes from a human donor with classical Hodgkin lymphoma. CDR3 amino acids: CASSPTEGPMNTEAFF. The CDR3, as DNA: TGTGCCAGCAGCCCGACGGAGGGCCCAATGAACACTGAAGCTTTCTTT.